Listed below are T cell receptor beta chains from one sample, sequenced in a study of shared clonotypes between healthy human individuals. The data were produced by immunoSEQ multiplex PCR, yet TCRdb's version contains in-frame clones alone and is incomplete. The sample has hundreds of thousands of clones; roughly 96% are singletons. Sequenced input: naive CD8+ T cells sorted from blood. The origin of the receptors is a woman aged 25-40 years in good health. CDR3s include the opening cysteine and the closing phenylalanine or tryptophan. A D gene is named only where the DNA matches it firmly. Expanded clones are given a class, and other clones once, few, many or no size at all.

v_gene,j_gene,d_gene,abundance,CDR3aa,CDR3nt
TRBV18,TRBJ1-4,.,.,CASSSTGTLNEKLFF,TGTGCCAGCTCGTCAACCGGGACACTTAATGAAAAACTGTTTTTT
TRBV19,TRBJ1-1,.,.,CASSPGISAEAFF,TGTGCCAGTAGTCCCGGCATTTCGGCAGAAGCTTTCTTT
TRBV6-5,TRBJ2-3,TRBD2,.,CASSTLAEITDTQYF,TGTGCCAGCAGTACCCTAGCGGAGATCACAGATACGCAGTATTTT
TRBV5-5,TRBJ1-1,.,.,CASSFLGEAFF,TGTGCCAGCAGCTTCTTGGGTGAAGCTTTCTTT
TRBV10-3,TRBJ2-1,TRBD1,.,CAPNKAGGDEQFF,TGTGCCCCCAACAAAGCAGGGGGCGATGAGCAGTTCTTC
TRBV27,TRBJ2-1,.,.,CASSFTTANEQFF,TGTGCCAGCAGTTTCACGACAGCCAATGAGCAGTTCTTC
TRBV27,TRBJ2-5,TRBD2,.,CASSLDQITSGSLETQYF,TGTGCCAGCAGTCTGGACCAGATAACTAGCGGGAGTTTAGAGACCCAGTACTTC
TRBV5-6,TRBJ1-2,.,.,CASSQVPGPFYGYTF,TGTGCCAGCAGCCAAGTCCCGGGACCCTTCTATGGCTACACCTTC
TRBV7-9,TRBJ2-2,.,.,CASLEAGVTGELFF,TGTGCCAGCTTGGAGGCAGGGGTCACCGGGGAGCTGTTTTTT
TRBV6-1,TRBJ1-2,.,.,CASSERGFYGYTF,TGTGCCAGCAGTGAACGGGGATTCTATGGCTACACCTTC
TRBV28,TRBJ1-3,.,.,CASRRNGTNTIYF,TGTGCCAGCAGGAGGAACGGGACAAACACCATATATTTT
TRBV5-5,TRBJ2-7,.,.,CASSLDITYEQYF,TGTGCCAGCAGCTTGGACATCACTTACGAGCAGTACTTC
TRBV5-1,TRBJ2-7,TRBD1,.,CASSEGTGGAYEQYF,TGCGCCAGCAGCGAGGGGACAGGGGGCGCGTACGAGCAGTACTTC
TRBV4-1,TRBJ2-7,.,.,CASSQNGAGEQYF,TGCGCCAGCAGCCAAAACGGTGCGGGCGAGCAGTACTTC
TRBV19,TRBJ1-2,.,.,CASRSKTGNYGYTF,TGTGCCAGTAGATCCAAAACAGGGAACTATGGCTACACCTTC
TRBV5-3,TRBJ1-5,TRBD1,.,CARSWPFRTGGNQPQHF,TGTGCCAGAAGCTGGCCCTTCCGGACAGGTGGAAATCAGCCCCAGCATTTT
TRBV4-1,TRBJ2-6,.,.,CASSQGHSTKWANVLTF,TGCGCCAGCAGCCAAGGACACTCAACAAAGTGGGCCAACGTCCTGACTTTC
TRBV6-5,TRBJ1-2,TRBD1,.,CASSYGGGDGYTF,TGTGCCAGCAGTTACGGAGGGGGCGATGGCTACACCTTC
TRBV19,TRBJ1-2,TRBD1,.,CASSTFYGQDYGYTF,TGTGCCAGTAGCACCTTTTACGGACAGGACTATGGCTACACCTTC
TRBV27,TRBJ1-5,.,.,CASRTSNQPQHF,TGTGCCAGCAGGACCAGCAATCAGCCCCAGCATTTT
TRBV9,TRBJ2-1,.,.,CASSPTPSSLLGNEQFF,TGTGCCAGCAGCCCTACTCCATCCTCCCTTTTAGGCAATGAGCAGTTCTTC
TRBV27,TRBJ2-7,TRBD2,.,CASSYLAGVHEQYF,TGTGCCAGCAGTTATCTAGCGGGAGTCCACGAGCAGTACTTC
TRBV27,TRBJ2-7,TRBD2,.,CASSKLAPYYEQYF,TGTGCCAGCAGTAAACTAGCGCCCTACTACGAGCAGTACTTC
TRBV5-5,TRBJ2-2,TRBD2,.,CASSFRAGDTGELFF,TGTGCCAGCAGCTTCCGGGCGGGAGACACCGGGGAGCTGTTTTTT
TRBV7-9,TRBJ2-1,TRBD2,.,CASSRLAGYNEQFF,TGTGCCAGCAGCAGACTAGCGGGATACAATGAGCAGTTCTTC
TRBV5-1,TRBJ2-7,.,.,CASGDTKHEQYF,TGCGCCAGCGGCGATACGAAACACGAGCAGTACTTC
TRBV7-9,TRBJ2-3,.,.,CASSLGVGADTQYF,TGTGCCAGCAGTCTCGGGGTAGGGGCGGATACGCAGTATTTT
TRBV11-2,TRBJ2-1,TRBD1,.,CASSLRTGYPPRYNEQFF,TGTGCCAGCAGCTTGAGGACAGGATATCCCCCCCGATACAATGAGCAGTTCTTC
TRBV19,TRBJ2-7,TRBD2,.,CASGASGRRDEQYF,TGTGCCAGTGGGGCTAGCGGGAGACGGGACGAGCAGTACTTC
TRBV28,TRBJ2-7,TRBD1,once,CASSWTGLTYEQYF,TGTGCCAGCAGTTGGACAGGATTAACCTACGAGCAGTACTTC
TRBV30,TRBJ1-3,.,.,CAWSVPGIGHTIYF,TGTGCCTGGAGTGTACCGGGCATAGGCCACACCATATATTTT
TRBV27,TRBJ2-7,TRBD2,.,CASSYVRASGTYEQYF,TGTGCCAGCAGTTATGTTCGGGCTAGCGGGACCTACGAGCAGTACTTC
TRBV20-1,TRBJ2-1,.,.,CSASNYNEQFF,TGCAGTGCCTCTAATTACAATGAGCAGTTCTTC
TRBV29-1,TRBJ1-1,TRBD1,.,CSVEMGTGESEAFF,TGCAGCGTTGAAATGGGGACAGGGGAATCTGAAGCTTTCTTT
TRBV4-1,TRBJ1-2,TRBD1,.,CASSPGTGNYGYTF,TGCGCCAGCAGCCCTGGGACAGGGAATTATGGCTACACCTTC
TRBV6-6,TRBJ2-3,.,.,CASSPLGGRTDTQYF,TGTGCCAGCAGCCCCCTCGGAGGGAGGACAGATACGCAGTATTTT
TRBV13,TRBJ2-7,TRBD1,.,CASSPGSGQDSYEQYF,TGTGCCAGCAGTCCGGGGTCCGGACAGGATTCCTACGAGCAGTACTTC
TRBV28,TRBJ2-7,TRBD2,.,CASRGGGTVYEQYF,TGTGCCAGCAGGGGCGGGGGAACCGTTTACGAGCAGTACTTC
TRBV7-6,TRBJ1-3,TRBD1,.,CASSTRGSGNTIYF,TGTGCCAGCAGCACCAGGGGGTCTGGAAACACCATATATTTT
TRBV11-2,TRBJ2-1,TRBD2,.,CASSLLSGRALAEQFF,TGTGCCAGCAGCTTACTTAGCGGGAGGGCCTTAGCTGAGCAGTTCTTC
TRBV13,TRBJ2-1,TRBD2,.,CASSPEGLDSSYNEQFF,TGTGCCAGCAGCCCGGAGGGACTAGATAGTTCGTACAATGAGCAGTTCTTC
TRBV7-9,TRBJ1-1,.,.,CASSYSSTEAFF,TGTGCCAGCAGTTACTCGTCTACTGAAGCTTTCTTT
TRBV9,TRBJ2-3,.,.,CASNPGTEHTQYF,TGTGCCAGCAACCCCGGGACGGAGCATACGCAGTATTTT
TRBV2,TRBJ2-5,.,.,CASRDVSGETQYF,TGTGCCAGCAGGGACGTAAGCGGGGAGACCCAGTACTTC
TRBV6-5,TRBJ2-7,TRBD2,.,CASRAAGGVHEQYF,TGTGCCAGCCGTGCAGCGGGAGGGGTCCACGAGCAGTACTTC
TRBV30,TRBJ2-5,.,.,CAWSESWGQETQYF,TGTGCCTGGAGTGAAAGTTGGGGGCAAGAGACCCAGTACTTC
TRBV27,TRBJ2-7,.,.,CASSLGDEQYF,TGTGCCAGCAGTTTAGGCGACGAGCAGTACTTC
TRBV11-2,TRBJ2-7,TRBD2,.,CASSLGLASYEQYF,TGTGCCAGCAGCTTAGGACTAGCTTCCTACGAGCAGTACTTC
TRBV28,TRBJ2-7,TRBD2,.,CASSPKAGLAEPYEQYF,TGTGCCAGCAGCCCCAAGGCGGGACTAGCGGAACCCTACGAGCAGTACTTC
TRBV2,TRBJ2-1,.,.,CASSAWNNEQFF,TGTGCCAGCAGTGCTTGGAACAATGAGCAGTTCTTC
TRBV6-6,TRBJ1-2,.,.,CASSPMTTPSYGYTF,TGTGCCAGCAGTCCGATGACGACACCCTCCTATGGCTACACCTTC